Presented here are 22 T cell receptor beta chains from one specimen sequenced in a study of neoadjuvant anti-PD-1 for oral cavity cancer. Data came from immunoSEQ multiplex PCR; TCRdb stores just in-frame clones and leaves some out. The sample carries about 6,800 clones, roughly 74% recorded once. The material sequenced was PBMCs, taken before nivolumab (anti-PD-1) treatment. The receptor set was obtained from a person aged 35 to 85 with oral cavity squamous cell carcinoma.

The CDR3 DNA reads TGTGCCAGCAGCTCACCGGGACAGCAAGAGACCCAGTACTTC. The encoded protein is CASSSPGQQETQYF. This chain links TRBV11-2 with TRBJ2-5, with 7 bases fitting TRBD1. This CDR3 spans 14 amino acids. Trimming removed 4 bases from V and 2 bases from J; junction bases left unmatched: 4. CDR1 and CDR2 (germline): SGHAT, FQNNGV.

The rearrangement links TRBV11-2 to TRBJ2-2, with a possible D match to TRBD1 (5 bases). The CDR3 contains 13 residues. The V and J ends lost 5 bases and 6 bases respectively, with 10 bases between them. The V gene's germline CDR1 is SGHAT and CDR2 FQNNGV. The CDR3 here is CASSPTRAGELFF. The CDR3 DNA sequence: TGTGCCAGCAGCCCCACCAGGGCCGGGGAGCTGTTTTTT.

This chain connects TRBV6-5 to TRBJ1-1, with D unresolved. Germline V gene lookup returns CDR1 MNHEY and CDR2 SVGAGI. The CDR3 is 14 amino acids. Trimming stripped 3 bases from V and 5 bases from J, with 13 bases between. The CDR3 here is CASSYVPVGTEAFF. CDR3 bases: TGTGCCAGCAGTTATGTTCCGGTGGGAACTGAAGCTTTCTTT.

The CDR3 sequence is CASSLWTQGSNEKLFF. DNA for the CDR3: TGTGCCAGCAGCCTCTGGACACAGGGGAGTAATGAAAAACTGTTTTTT. This rearrangement joins TRBV5-4 to TRBJ1-4, with 7 bases that match TRBD1. The J segment lost 4 bases and the V segment lost 4 bases, leaving 10 bases of the junction unmatched. In germline, CDR1 is SGHNT, CDR2 YYREEE (reference sequence). The CDR3 runs to 16 residues.

This chain joins TRBV14 and TRBJ2-3; no reliable D call. CDR1 and CDR2 (germline): SGHDN, FVKESK. The CDR3 consists of 15 residues. V shed 0 bases and J shed 4 bases, with 11 bases lying between them. CDR3 amino acids: CASSQEMRRADTQYF. The CDR3 DNA is TGTGCCAGCAGCCAAGAAATGAGGCGCGCAGATACGCAGTATTTT.

This chain connects TRBV19 to TRBJ2-7; no definite D call. The germline V and J ends were trimmed by 4 bases and 0 bases, with 7 bases remaining between them. The CDR3 is 13 amino acids. Germline-derived CDR1 and CDR2 are LNHDA and SQIVND (reference sequence). In nucleotides, the CDR3 is TGTGCCAGTAGTACCGGGCCCTCCTACGAGCAGTACTTC. This gives the protein CASSTGPSYEQYF.

This sequence joins TRBV15 and TRBJ2-1; no definite D call. The CDR3 sequence is 13 residues long. V was clipped by 0 bases and J by 12 bases, with 12 bases between them. The germline V gene encodes CDR1 LNHNV and CDR2 YYDKDF (reference sequence). In DNA, the CDR3 is TGTGCCACCAGCAGAGATAGGGCCTGGAGGCAGTTCTTC. It codes for CATSRDRAWRQFF.

This clone came up a few times. The chain couples TRBV5-6 to TRBJ2-7; 10 nucleotides line up with TRBD1. From germline, CDR1 is SGHDT and CDR2 YYEEEE. J gave up 5 bases and V 5 bases, and 7 bases lay outside the gene matches. CDR3 length: 14 residues. CDR3 nucleotides: TGTGCCAGCAGGCCCCCGGGACAGGGGAACGAGCAGTACTTC. Translation: CASRPPGQGNEQYF.

This chain links TRBV4-3 with TRBJ2-2; a weak D match, TRBD2 (5 bases). V was pared by 0 bases and J by 5 bases, with 16 bases between. This CDR3 is built from 17 residues. Germline V gene sequence: CDR1 LGHNA, CDR2 YSLEER. The CDR3 DNA sequence: TGCGCCAGCAGCCAAGAATTCCCACCGGGATGGACCGGGGAGCTGTTTTTT. Protein product: CASSQEFPPGWTGELFF.

This chain links TRBV6-1 with TRBJ2-1, with D perhaps matching TRBD2 (6 bases). Trimming shortened V by 2 bases and J by 9 bases, and 14 bases separated the two germline ends. CDR1 is MNHNS, CDR2 SASEGT, per germline. The length of the CDR3 is 14 residues. The CDR3 loop reads CASSELRGSVEQFF. In DNA form, the CDR3 reads TGTGCCAGCAGTGAATTACGGGGGTCGGTTGAGCAGTTCTTC.

The chain recombines TRBV9 with TRBJ1-2; 7 bases align to TRBD1. CDR1 is SGDLS and CDR2 is YYNGEE in the germline V gene. The CDR3 runs to 15 residues. V dropped 4 bases and J dropped 0; count of bases not matched to a gene: 6. For the CDR3, the DNA is TGTGCCAGCAGCCCCCGGGACAGATCTAACTATGGCTACACCTTC. Its protein product is CASSPRDRSNYGYTF. Looking up the rest from reference TRBV9 and TRBJ1-2 gives the full variable domain: DSGVTQTPKHLITATGQRVTLRCSPRSGDLSVYWYQQSLDQGLQFLIQYYNGEERAKGNILERFSAQQFPDLHSELNLSSLELGDSALYFCASSPRDRSNYGYTFGSGTRLTVV.

V is TRBV6-1 and J is TRBJ1-5; D gene unclear. There are 16 residues in the CDR3. In germline, CDR1 is MNHNS, CDR2 SASEGT. V was trimmed by 4 bases and J by 0 bases, leaving 13 bases between them. The CDR3 loop is CASSGGLIDSNQPQHF. DNA of the CDR3: TGTGCCAGCAGTGGAGGTTTGATTGATAGCAATCAGCCCCAGCATTTT.

The chain uses TRBV5-1 and TRBJ1-2; TRBD1 agrees at 11 bases. Germline V lookup: CDR1 SGHRS, CDR2 YFSETQ. V was pared by 4 bases and J by 7 bases, with 12 bases of the junction left unmatched. This CDR3 has 16 residues. CDR3 region: CASSEGQGATSRGYTF. Here the CDR3 DNA reads TGCGCCAGCAGCGAAGGACAGGGGGCCACCAGTCGTGGCTACACCTTC.

This clone showed up just a few times. The chain uses TRBV7-2 and TRBJ1-1; D is ambiguous. Trimming stripped 5 bases from V and 0 bases from J, with 7 bases between. Germline V gene sequence: CDR1 SGHTA, CDR2 FQGNSA. CDR3 length equals 13 residues. The DNA for the CDR3 is TGTGCCAGCAGCCAAGACATGAACACTGAAGCTTTCTTT. This translates into CASSQDMNTEAFF. Full variable domain (rest looked up from reference TRBV7-2 and TRBJ1-1): GAGVSQSPSNKVTEKGKDVELRCDPISGHTALYWYRQSLGQGLEFLIYFQGNSAPDKSGLPSDRFSAERTGGSVSTLTIQRTQQEDSAVYLCASSQDMNTEAFFGQGTRLTVV.

This chain uses TRBV29-1 with TRBJ1-1, with a possible D match to TRBD1 (5 bases). Germline loops: CDR1 SQVTM, CDR2 ANQGSEA. CDR3 size: 14 residues. V shed 4 bases and J shed 1 base, with 13 bases lying between them. The CDR3 DNA sequence: TGCAGCGTTGCGAGGTCAGGGTCGAACACTGAAGCTTTCTTT. This encodes CSVARSGSNTEAFF.

The chain joins TRBV6-5 to TRBJ2-5; possible D gene TRBD1, 6 bases. The germline V and J ends were trimmed by 6 bases and 6 bases, with 17 bases remaining between them. The CDR3 is made up of 14 amino acids. Germline lookup yields CDR1 MNHEY and CDR2 SVGAGI. The DNA of the CDR3 is TGTGCCAGCAGCCCTCTGGGCAGGGGAAAGACCCAGTACTTC. Protein product: CASSPLGRGKTQYF.

The chain couples TRBV30 to TRBJ1-4; D might be TRBD1 (6 bases). CDR1 is GTSNPN, CDR2 SVGIG, per germline (reference sequence). The CDR3 sequence is 15 residues long. The V gene lost 1 base and the J gene lost 5 bases, with 14 bases spanning the gap. The CDR3 spells CAWSATLRGNEKLFF. The CDR3 DNA reads TGTGCCTGGAGTGCTACGCTGAGGGGGAATGAAAAACTGTTTTTT.

V usage is TRBV20-1 and J usage is TRBJ1-1; no clear D gene. This CDR3 is 11 amino acids long. Trimming shortened V by 4 bases and J by 11 bases, and 14 bases separated the two germline ends. Germline CDR1 DFQATT, CDR2 SNEGSKA (reference sequence). The CDR3 region is CSAILHPLAFF. The CDR3 DNA reads TGCAGTGCTATTCTTCATCCCCTCGCTTTCTTT.

The chain couples TRBV5-6 to TRBJ1-4, with TRBD1 matching 7 bases. After removal of 4 bases from V and 3 bases from J, the junction contained 6 bases not matched to a gene. CDR3 size: 15 residues. Germline CDR1 reads SGHDT; CDR2 reads YYEEEE. The CDR3 region has the DNA TGTGCCAGCAGCCCCTGGGACAGACCTAATGAAAAACTGTTTTTT. It is translated as CASSPWDRPNEKLFF.

For the CDR3, the DNA is TGTGCTAGTGGCCTGACTAGCGGGGGGCACAATGAGCAGTTCTTC. Its translation is CASGLTSGGHNEQFF. The rearrangement links TRBV12-5 to TRBJ2-1; 13 nucleotides agree with TRBD2. The CDR3 covers 15 residues. Germline V gene sequence: CDR1 LGHNT, CDR2 FRNRAP. The V gene end was trimmed by 6 bases and the J gene end by 5 bases; junction bases not matched to a gene: 4. The whole variable domain, filled in from reference TRBV12-5 and TRBJ2-1, reads DARVTQTPRHKVTEMGQEVTMRCQPILGHNTVFWYRQTMMQGLELLAYFRNRAPLDDSGMPKDRFSAEMPDATLATLKIQPSEPRDSAVYFCASGLTSGGHNEQFFGPGTRLTVL.

Only a few counts were recorded for this clone. The chain combines TRBV2 with TRBJ2-1, with 9 bases lining up with TRBD1. Germline lookup yields CDR1 SNHLY and CDR2 FYNNEI. The J segment lost 4 bases and the V segment lost 2 bases, leaving 6 bases of the junction unmatched. The CDR3 has 16 amino acids. The CDR3 nucleotides read TGTGCCAGCAGTGAATGGGACAGGGCAGGGTACAATGAGCAGTTCTTC. Translated, it gives CASSEWDRAGYNEQFF.

The rearrangement links TRBV6-6 to TRBJ1-2; the match to TRBD1 covers 10 bases. The CDR3 is 14 residues long. Trimming at V came to 6 bases and at J to 3 bases, leaving 4 bases not matched to a gene. From germline, CDR1 is MNHNY and CDR2 SVGAGI (reference sequence). In nucleotides, the CDR3 is TGTGCCAGCAGGACCGGACAGGGGGACTATGGCTACACCTTC. Amino acid sequence: CASRTGQGDYGYTF.